This TCR beta chain was identified in a study of blood T cell repertoires in COVID-19. Overall study context: Whether acute or convalescent, the COVID-19 samples came from the United States, Italy and Spain. Sources were T cells, B-cell-depleted T cells, or PBMCs; the material itself was cDNA or gDNA.

V gave up 0 bases and J gave up 3 bases, with 9 bases separating them. The CDR3 is 15 amino acids. The V gene's germline CDR1 is SGHRS and CDR2 YFSETQ. Authors' methods: Nucleated cell counts were estimated from reference gene primer amplification. Sequencing used immunoSEQ multiplex PCR; TCRdb keeps in-frame clones, though not all of them. V and J calls and clone size are copied from that table; D and trimming were computed from the DNA. The profile shows over 70,000 clones, around 88% of them singletons. This sequence joins TRBV5-1 and TRBJ2-2; tentatively, D is TRBD1 (6 bases). The source of this sequence is a human donor in a cohort sampled during active COVID-19. Sequencing was performed on peripheral blood. The CDR3 protein is CASSLGQADTGELFF. The CDR3 DNA follows: TGCGCCAGCAGCTTGGGACAGGCGGACACCGGGGAGCTGTTTTTT.